One sample yielded the 30 T cell receptor beta chains listed below, sequenced in a study of patients and donors after allogeneic stem cell transplantation. From the RT-PCR reads, TCRdb called clonotypes with MiXCR, one entry per CDR3 protein. The repertoire holds 150,000 or so distinct CDR3 sequences, with about 24% as singletons. Sequencing used blood, either unsorted or a sorted T cell fraction (not recorded which). Receptor source: a human donor who was either an allogeneic HSCT recipient or a stem cell or donor lymphocyte infusion donor (not recorded which). It is not recorded whose cells these are; they may come from a transplant donor.

This clonotype was observed a few times. The chain has TRBV5-1 and TRBJ2-1; D ambiguous. V was trimmed by 0 bases and J by 3 bases, leaving 4 bases between them. Germline V gives CDR1 SGHRS, CDR2 YFSETQ. The CDR3 consists of 13 residues. The CDR3 sequence is CASSLGDYNEQFF. The CDR3 coding sequence is TGCGCCAGCAGCTTGGGGGACTACAATGAGCAGTTCTTC.

The V call is TRBV5-1, the J call TRBJ2-3; 8 nucleotides match TRBD2. The length of the CDR3 is 15 residues. Germline V gives CDR1 SGHRS, CDR2 YFSETQ. Trimming removed 3 bases from V and 5 bases from J; junction bases left unmatched: 8. CDR3 residues: CASSYHMRGEDTQYF. In nucleotides, the CDR3 is TGCGCCAGCAGCTACCATATGCGGGGGGAAGATACGCAGTATTTT.

The chain combines TRBV5-1 with TRBJ1-1, with D possibly TRBD1 on 6 matching bases. The germline CDR1 and CDR2 sequences are SGHRS and YFSETQ. Trimming cost V 0 bases and J 6 bases, with 15 bases left between them. The CDR3 is 15 residues long. The CDR3: CASSLAAGVEAEAFF. CDR3 in DNA: TGCGCCAGCAGCTTGGCCGCAGGGGTTGAGGCTGAAGCTTTCTTT.

The gene calls are TRBV7-2 and TRBJ1-4; D uncertain. Trimming took off 2 bases at V and 5 bases at J, with 12 bases between the two ends. CDR1 is SGHTA, CDR2 FQGNSA, per germline. The CDR3 runs 15 residues. The DNA for the CDR3 is TGTGCCAGCAGCTTAAACCCGTCAGAAAATGAAAAACTGTTTTTT. Protein: CASSLNPSENEKLFF.

This clonotype came up many times. V and J are TRBV27 and TRBJ1-5; 9 nucleotides line up with TRBD1. There are 16 residues in the CDR3. J lost 2 bases, V lost 4 bases, and 6 bases had no gene match. Germline V gene data show CDR1 as MNHEY and CDR2 as SMNVEV (reference sequence). The CDR3: CASSSSDRGRNQPQHF. The CDR3, as DNA: TGTGCCAGCAGTTCATCGGACAGGGGCCGCAATCAGCCCCAGCATTTT.

This clonotype was counted a few times. The chain recombines TRBV5-1 with TRBJ2-7, with TRBD2 as a possible D gene (7 bases). Germline values: CDR1 SGHRS, CDR2 YFSETQ. Trimming shortened V by 4 bases and J by 2 bases, and 19 bases separated the two germline ends. This CDR3 spans 16 amino acids. CDR3 sequence: CASSLKVGGPPYEQYF. The CDR3 nucleotides are TGCGCCAGCAGCCTTAAGGTCGGGGGGCCTCCCTACGAGCAGTACTTC.

This rearrangement joins TRBV5-1 to TRBJ2-7, with 8 bases identical to TRBD2. V lost 5 bases, J lost 1 base, and 5 bases stayed unmatched. CDR3 size: 14 residues. In germline, CDR1 is SGHRS, CDR2 YFSETQ. CDR3: CASRASGLSYEQYF. For the CDR3, the DNA is TGCGCCAGCAGGGCTAGCGGGCTTTCCTACGAGCAGTACTTC.

This chain connects TRBV20-1 to TRBJ2-1, with 10 bases matching TRBD2. Germline CDR1 is DFQATT and CDR2 is SNEGSKA (reference sequence). This CDR3 region has 12 residues. V dropped 4 bases and J dropped 7; count of bases not matched to a gene: 1. Here the CDR3 DNA reads TGCAGTGCTAAGCGGGGGGGGAATGAGCAGTTCTTC. Protein product: CSAKRGGNEQFF.

This clonotype was seen only a few times. The chain uses TRBV4-1 and TRBJ1-2; unclear D gene. Deletions cut 2 bases from V and 5 bases from J, with 21 bases between. Germline V CDR1 and CDR2: MGHRA, YSYEKL. The CDR3 runs 17 residues. CDR3 in amino acids: CASSQFANNPFNYGYTF. In nucleotides, the CDR3 is TGCGCCAGCAGCCAATTTGCGAACAACCCTTTCAATTATGGCTACACCTTC.

The V call is TRBV6-1, the J call TRBJ2-7; D unresolved. Per germline, CDR1 MNHNS and CDR2 SASEGT. Deletions cut 6 bases from V and 5 bases from J, with 17 bases between. This CDR3 spans 14 amino acids. The CDR3 spells CASRERGIIDEQYF. The CDR3 coding sequence is TGTGCCAGCAGAGAACGTGGGATTATCGACGAGCAGTACTTC.

In its sample, this clonotype was seen a few times. V and J are TRBV5-1 and TRBJ1-5; D is ambiguous. The CDR3 runs 13 residues. V dropped 7 bases and J dropped 6 bases, with 14 bases sitting between them. The germline V gene has CDR1 SGHRS and CDR2 YFSETQ. This CDR3 is CASGVGSGQPQHF. The CDR3 DNA reads as TGCGCCAGCGGCGTGGGGTCCGGTCAGCCCCAGCATTTT. Full variable domain (rest looked up from reference TRBV5-1 and TRBJ1-5): KAGVTQTPRYLIKTRGQQVTLSCSPISGHRSVSWYQQTPGQGLQFLFEYFSETQRNKGNFPGRFSGRQFSNSRSEMNVSTLELGDSALYLCASGVGSGQPQHFGDGTRLSIL.

The chain joins TRBV12-3 or TRBV12-4 to TRBJ1-5; TRBD1 agrees at 7 bases. The length of the CDR3 is 15 residues. The junction had 5 bases not matched to a gene; V was cut back by 3 bases and J by 3 bases. The CDR3 DNA reads as TGTGCCAGCAGTTTTGCGACAGGGCCCAATCAGCCCCAGCATTTT. As protein: CASSFATGPNQPQHF.

J is TRBJ2-1 and V is TRBV10-3; no reliable D call. The CDR3 is 15 residues long. V gave up 5 bases and J gave up 4 bases, with 15 bases separating them. Germline V lookup: CDR1 ENHRY, CDR2 SYGVKD. The CDR3 protein is CAISQLESLYNEQFF. CDR3 in DNA: TGTGCCATCAGTCAGTTAGAATCGCTATACAATGAGCAGTTCTTC.

This clonotype was seen only a few times. V usage is TRBV7-3 and J usage is TRBJ1-2; TRBD1 might be the D (6 bases). V was pared by 1 base and J by 6 bases, with 15 bases between. Per germline, CDR1 SGHTA and CDR2 FQGTGA. This CDR3 is built from 15 residues. The CDR3 region is CASSLKPTGFDGYTF. The CDR3 DNA reads TGTGCCAGCAGCTTAAAGCCTACAGGGTTTGATGGCTACACCTTC.

The chain links TRBV7-3 to TRBJ1-1; TRBD1 matches at 9 bases. V dropped 5 bases and J dropped 5; count of bases not matched to a gene: 9. Per germline, CDR1 SGHTA and CDR2 FQGTGA. The CDR3 is 15 residues long. CDR3 bases: TGTGCCAGCAGCCTTGGGACAGGGAGGACTACTGAAGCTTTCTTT. Residues: CASSLGTGRTTEAFF. Variable domain in full (rest from reference TRBV7-3 and TRBJ1-1): GAGVSQTPSNKVTEKGKYVELRCDPISGHTALYWYRQSLGQGPEFLIYFQGTGAADDSGLPNDRFFAVRPEGSVSTLKIQRTERGDSAVYLCASSLGTGRTTEAFFGQGTRLTVV.

This clonotype was seen a handful of times. The rearrangement uses TRBV20-1 and TRBJ2-3; possibly TRBD1 for D (6 bases). CDR1 DFQATT and CDR2 SNEGSKA come from the germline V gene (reference sequence). V lost 3 bases and J 10 bases, leaving 17 bases between the germline ends. The CDR3 length is 13 residues. CDR3 sequence: CSASWQGQVSQYF. The DNA of the CDR3 is TGCAGTGCTAGTTGGCAGGGGCAGGTTTCGCAGTATTTT.

Ten or more counts support this clonotype. The CDR3 region has the DNA TGCAGCGTTGGTGGAGATCGAAAAGCTTTCTTT. Translating gives CSVGGDRKAFF. The gene calls are TRBV29-1 and TRBJ1-1; D call uncertain. There are 11 residues in the CDR3. Deletions cut 4 bases from V and 9 bases from J, with 12 bases between. Germline CDR1 and CDR2: SQVTM and ANQGSEA.

This clonotype was seen more than once but under ten times. This chain connects TRBV9 to TRBJ1-1; D is unresolved. This CDR3 has 13 residues. Germline assignment: CDR1 SGDLS and CDR2 YYNGEE. The germline V and J ends were trimmed by 0 bases and 6 bases, with 9 bases remaining between them. CDR3 in amino acids: CASSVVGGAEAFF. CDR3 in DNA: TGTGCCAGCAGCGTAGTGGGTGGCGCTGAAGCTTTCTTT.

This chain uses TRBV5-1 with TRBJ2-7, with 7 nucleotides matching TRBD2. This CDR3 comprises 14 residues. V lost 5 bases, J lost 2 bases, and 7 bases stayed unmatched. Germline V gene sequence: CDR1 SGHRS, CDR2 YFSETQ. CDR3 coding DNA: TGCGCCAGCAGTTCTAGCGGAGGCGCCTACGAGCAGTACTTC. It is translated as CASSSSGGAYEQYF.

This clonotype showed up many times. The CDR3 sequence: CSVPGQGGTMNTEAFF. CDR3 nucleotides: TGCAGCGTTCCAGGACAGGGAGGGACCATGAACACTGAAGCTTTCTTT. The V gene is TRBV29-1, the J gene TRBJ1-1; the match to TRBD1 covers 8 bases. This CDR3 has 16 amino acids. J gave up 0 bases and V 5 bases, and 11 bases lay outside the gene matches. Germline CDR1 reads SQVTM; CDR2 reads ANQGSEA.

The CDR3 reads CSAREASYNSPLHF. CDR3 nucleotides: TGCAGTGCTAGAGAGGCCTCCTATAATTCACCCCTCCACTTT. The J gene is TRBJ1-6, the V gene TRBV20-1, with D unresolved. CDR3 length: 14 amino acids. Germline V lookup: CDR1 DFQATT, CDR2 SNEGSKA (reference sequence). V was clipped by 0 bases and J by 0 bases, with 3 bases between them.

This clonotype was detected ten times or more. V gene TRBV12-3 or TRBV12-4 combines with J gene TRBJ1-3; possible D gene TRBD1, 6 bases. Trimming stripped 6 bases from V and 7 bases from J, with 19 bases between. The CDR3 length is 15 residues. The CDR3 DNA reads as TGTGCCAGCAGCCCCTGGGGCAGGGGTTGGAACACCATATATTTT. Amino acid sequence: CASSPWGRGWNTIYF.

The J gene is TRBJ2-7, the V gene TRBV27; D remains unclear. V was trimmed by 3 bases and J by 7 bases, leaving 10 bases between them. Germline V gives CDR1 MNHEY, CDR2 SMNVEV (reference sequence). CDR3 length: 12 amino acids. The CDR3 reads CASSFRMGEQYF. DNA of the CDR3: TGTGCCAGCAGTTTCCGGATGGGGGAGCAGTACTTC.

The gene calls are TRBV7-2 and TRBJ1-1; TRBD1 aligns across 7 bases. This CDR3 has 13 residues. Losses at the gene ends were 2 bases for V and 8 bases for J; bases not matched to a gene: 5. The germline gives CDR1 SGHTA, CDR2 FQGNSA. The CDR3 DNA reads as TGTGCCAGCAGCTTAATCGGAGGGGGCGAAGCTTTCTTT. Protein sequence: CASSLIGGGEAFF.

This clonotype has just a few counts. The chain has TRBV20-1 and TRBJ2-3; D uncertain. Germline V gene data show CDR1 as DFQATT and CDR2 as SNEGSKA (reference sequence). The CDR3 is made up of 15 amino acids. Trimming took 6 bases from V and 0 from J, leaving 16 bases between them. Written as DNA, the CDR3 is TGCAGTGCCAACGACGGCGGACCTAGCACAGATACGCAGTATTTT. Translation gives CSANDGGPSTDTQYF.

The chain recombines TRBV12-3 or TRBV12-4 with TRBJ2-5, with D hard to call. V lost 6 bases and J lost 1, with 9 bases in between. CDR3 length: 13 amino acids. The CDR3 DNA sequence: TGTGCCAGCAGCTCTCCGGGCCAAGAGACCCAGTACTTC. Protein sequence: CASSSPGQETQYF.

In this sample, this clonotype turned up a few times. CDR3 region: CASSVAGVDTQYF. CDR3 sequence (DNA): TGTGCCAGCAGCGTGGCTGGGGTAGATACGCAGTATTTT. The chain combines TRBV9 with TRBJ2-3; no definite D call. Germline CDR1 SGDLS, CDR2 YYNGEE. V was shortened by 2 bases and J by 5 bases, with 9 bases between the two germline ends. The CDR3 is made up of 13 amino acids.

The sample holds a few counts of this clonotype. The genes are TRBV29-1 and TRBJ2-7; 10 bases line up with TRBD2. This CDR3 is built from 13 residues. The ends lost 5 bases at V and 1 base at J; junction bases unmatched: 2. Germline-derived CDR1 and CDR2 are SQVTM and ANQGSEA. The CDR3 sequence: CSVPSGSSYEQYF. The CDR3, as DNA: TGCAGCGTTCCTAGCGGGAGTTCCTACGAGCAGTACTTC.

This clonotype was seen only a few times. Being one base from a much bigger clone, this may be a read error. The gene calls are TRBV12-3 or TRBV12-4 and TRBJ1-3; D unresolved. The CDR3 has 16 residues. The CDR3 here is CVSTQDHALSGNTIYF. CDR3 bases: TGTGTCAGCACCCAGGACCATGCACTTTCTGGAAACACCATATATTTT.

The V and J genes are TRBV28 and TRBJ2-7; 9 bases are shared with TRBD1. The length of the CDR3 is 11 residues. Germline V gene data show CDR1 as MDHEN and CDR2 as SYDVKM. V was pared by 2 bases and J by 12 bases, with 2 bases of the junction left unmatched. In nucleotides, the CDR3 is TGTGCCAGCAGTTTAACAGGGGGCTGGTACTTC. This translates into CASSLTGGWYF.